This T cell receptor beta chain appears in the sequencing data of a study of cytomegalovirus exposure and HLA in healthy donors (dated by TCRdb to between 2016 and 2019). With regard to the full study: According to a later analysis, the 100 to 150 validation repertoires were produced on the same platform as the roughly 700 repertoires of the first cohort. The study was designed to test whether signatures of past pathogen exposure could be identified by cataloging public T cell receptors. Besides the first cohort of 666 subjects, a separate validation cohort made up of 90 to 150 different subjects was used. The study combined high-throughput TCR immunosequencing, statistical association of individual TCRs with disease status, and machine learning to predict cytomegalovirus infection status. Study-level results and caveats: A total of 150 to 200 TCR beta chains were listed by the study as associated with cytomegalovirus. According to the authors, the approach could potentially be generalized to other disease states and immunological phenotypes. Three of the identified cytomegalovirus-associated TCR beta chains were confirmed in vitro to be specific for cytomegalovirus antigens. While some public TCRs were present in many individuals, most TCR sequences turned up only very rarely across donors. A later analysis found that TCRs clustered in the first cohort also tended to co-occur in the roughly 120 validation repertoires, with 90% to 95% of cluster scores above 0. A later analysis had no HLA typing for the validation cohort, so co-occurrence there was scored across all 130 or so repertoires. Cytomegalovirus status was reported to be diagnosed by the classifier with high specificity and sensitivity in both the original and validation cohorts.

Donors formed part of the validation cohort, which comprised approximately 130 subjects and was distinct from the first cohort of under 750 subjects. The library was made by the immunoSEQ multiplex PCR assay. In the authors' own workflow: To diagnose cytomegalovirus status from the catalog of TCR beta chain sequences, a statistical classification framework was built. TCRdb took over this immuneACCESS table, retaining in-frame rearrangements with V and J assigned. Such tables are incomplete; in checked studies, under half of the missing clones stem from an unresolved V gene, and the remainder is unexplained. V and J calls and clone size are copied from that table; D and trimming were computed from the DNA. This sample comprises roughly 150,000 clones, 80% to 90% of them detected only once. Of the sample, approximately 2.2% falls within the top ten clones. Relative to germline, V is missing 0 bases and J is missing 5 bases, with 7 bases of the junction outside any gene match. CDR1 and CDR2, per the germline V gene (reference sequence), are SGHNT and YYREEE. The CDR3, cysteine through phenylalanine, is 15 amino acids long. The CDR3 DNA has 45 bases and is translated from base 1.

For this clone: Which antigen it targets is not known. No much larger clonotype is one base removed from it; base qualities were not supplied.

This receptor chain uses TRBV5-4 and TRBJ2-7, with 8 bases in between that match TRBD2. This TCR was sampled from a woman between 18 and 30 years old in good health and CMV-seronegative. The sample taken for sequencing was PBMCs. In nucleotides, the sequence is TGTGCCAGCAGCTTGGCGGGACTAGTATTGAACGAGCAGTACTTC. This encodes CASSLAGLVLNEQYF.